This T cell receptor beta chain was identified in a study of beta chain features in type 1 diabetes. Points from the study as a whole: When Type 1 diabetes patients were examined, their TCRB CDR3s proved moderately but significantly shorter in all four CD4+ subsets. For type 1 diabetes patients, VDJ junctions showed fewer insertions and more deletions.

Every donor had blood drawn once into heparin, roughly 100 mL on average. Since all of the isolated RNA was reverse transcribed, expressed TCRB transcripts were what got sequenced. This table comes from immunoSEQ multiplex PCR, and its TCRdb copy is limited to in-frame clones, with some not included. The sample shows about 660,000 clones, about an eighth of them seen only once. In the case of this clone: What it binds is not known.

The CDR3 has 14 residues. The trim removed 4 bases at V and 8 bases at J, leaving 5 bases unmatched. Germline V lookup: CDR1 SQVTM, CDR2 ANQGSEA. Sequencing was done on a sample of naive CD4+ T cells from blood. V usage is TRBV29-1 and J usage is TRBJ2-1; 13 bases map to TRBD2. This sequence originates from a man younger than 30 with type 1 diabetes. The CDR3 is CSVAFGLAGDEQFF. Written as DNA, the CDR3 is TGCAGCGTTGCATTCGGACTAGCGGGGGATGAGCAGTTCTTC.